These T cell receptor beta chains were read from a single sample in a study of T cells in tumors and immune-related adverse events. Sequenced by immunoSEQ multiplex PCR; TCRdb stores in-frame clones only, minus some. The data hold about 11,000 clones, with 92% observed a single time. Sample: lymph node tissue, taken from a patient treated with anti-PD-1 therapy. These receptors originate from a female donor with metastatic renal cell carcinoma. Both conserved end residues are part of each CDR3. The D gene is left open where the match is weak. A row's size may be missing; if present it is once, few, many or a size class.

14,TRBJ2-5,.,TRBV7-2,.,TGTGCCAGCAGCTCGGGACCCCGCCAAGAGACCCAGTACTTC,CASSSGPRQETQYF
14,TRBJ1-2,.,TRBV7-9,TRBD1,TGTGCCAGCAGCCGGACAGGGGGCGAGAGCGGCTACACCTTC,CASSRTGGESGYTF
12,TRBJ1-2,.,TRBV19,.,TGTGCCAGTAGTTTCCACAGGGACGGCTACACCTTC,CASSFHRDGYTF
12,TRBJ2-7,.,TRBV29-1,.,TGCAGCGCGGCCGATGGGTCCTACGAGCAGTACTTC,CSAADGSYEQYF
13,TRBJ2-1,.,TRBV7-8,.,TGTGCCAGCAGCTCCCGCCCTTACAATGAGCAGTTCTTC,CASSSRPYNEQFF
14,TRBJ1-3,.,TRBV6-1,.,TGTGCCAGCAACTGGGGACAAGTTGGAAACACCATATATTTT,CASNWGQVGNTIYF
21,TRBJ2-1,.,TRBV21-1,.,TGTGCCAGCAGCAATGGGCTATCGGGACCTGTTTCCTTTTATTTGCGGGGTGAGCAGTTCTTC,CASSNGLSGPVSFYLRGEQFF
11,TRBJ1-3,.,TRBV30,.,TGTGCTCGGGAGTTCGGAAACACCATATATTTT,CAREFGNTIYF
15,TRBJ2-7,once,TRBV10-3,.,TGTGCCATCAGCGCGGGACAGATAAACTCCTACGAGCAGTACTTC,CAISAGQINSYEQYF
15,TRBJ2-7,.,TRBV14,TRBD2,TGTGCCAGCAGCCCACTAGCGGGGGGGGTCTACGAGCAGTACTTC,CASSPLAGGVYEQYF
14,TRBJ2-3,.,TRBV11-2,.,TGTGCCAGCAGCTTAGTGGGACTCACAGATACGCAGTATTTT,CASSLVGLTDTQYF
15,TRBJ2-3,.,TRBV6-1,TRBD1,TGTGCCAGCGGCCCGGACAGGGCTAGCACAGATACGCAGTATTTT,CASGPDRASTDTQYF
14,TRBJ2-1,.,TRBV11-3,.,TGTGCCAGCAGCTTAGGTCTACAGGGCTATGAGCAGTTCTTC,CASSLGLQGYEQFF
14,TRBJ1-1,.,TRBV7-6,.,TGTGCCAGCAGGCGACAGCCGATGAACACTGAAGCTTTCTTT,CASRRQPMNTEAFF
17,TRBJ1-2,.,TRBV10-3,TRBD1,TGTGCCAGCACACCACGGGACAGGGGGACGGGTAACTATGGCTACACCTTC,CASTPRDRGTGNYGYTF
16,TRBJ1-1,.,TRBV11-3,.,TGTGCCAGCAGCTTAGGTCGGGGTTGGGGGGCCACTGAAGCTTTCTTT,CASSLGRGWGATEAFF
15,TRBJ1-1,.,TRBV15,.,TGTGCCACCAGCGGTCCGGGACACCGGAACACTGAAGCTTTCTTT,CATSGPGHRNTEAFF
13,TRBJ1-1,.,TRBV6-1,.,TGTGCCAGCAGGGATATACGACTGGGTGAAGCTTTCTTT,CASRDIRLGEAFF
11,TRBJ2-3,.,TRBV11-3,.,TGTGCCAGCAGCTTAAAAGATACGCAGTATTTT,CASSLKDTQYF
12,TRBJ1-2,.,TRBV5-1,.,TGCGCCAGCAGCCTTGGCCTTTATGGCTACACCTTC,CASSLGLYGYTF
11,TRBJ2-7,.,TRBV18,.,TGTGCCAGCTCACACTCCTACGAGCAGTACTTC,CASSHSYEQYF
14,TRBJ2-7,.,TRBV11-2,TRBD2,TGTGCCAGCAGCCTACGGACTAGCGGGGAAGAGCAGTACTTC,CASSLRTSGEEQYF
17,TRBJ2-1,.,TRBV5-1,TRBD2,TGCGCCAGCAGCTTGGGGATACTAGCGGGAGAGGTGGATGAGCAGTTCTTC,CASSLGILAGEVDEQFF
13,TRBJ2-7,.,TRBV7-2,.,TGTGCCAGCAGCTTACGCGGGGACTACGAGCAGTACTTC,CASSLRGDYEQYF
13,TRBJ1-3,.,TRBV28,.,TGTGCCACTACACAGGGAGCGGGAAACACCATATATTTT,CATTQGAGNTIYF
13,TRBJ1-1,.,TRBV7-9,.,TGTGCCAGCAGCTTATTAGGAAACACTGAAGCTTTCTTT,CASSLLGNTEAFF
17,TRBJ2-7,.,TRBV27,.,TGTGCCAGCAGTTCAATCCGACAGGGGCGGGGGGGTGACGAGCAGTACTTC,CASSSIRQGRGGDEQYF
14,TRBJ2-7,.,TRBV7-6,TRBD1,TGTGCCAGCAGCAGGGGACAGGGGGCCTACGAGCAGTACTTC,CASSRGQGAYEQYF
14,TRBJ1-1,.,TRBV6-5,.,TGTGCCAGCAGTAAGGAAAGAATTCGCACTGAAGCTTTCTTT,CASSKERIRTEAFF
16,TRBJ2-5,.,TRBV7-9,TRBD1,TGTGCCAGCAGCTTACGGGACAGGGGATGGTACGAGACCCAGTACTTC,CASSLRDRGWYETQYF
12,TRBJ2-2,.,TRBV11-2,.,TGTGCCAGCAGTTTCACCACCGGGGAGCTGTTTTTT,CASSFTTGELFF
15,TRBJ1-1,.,TRBV18,TRBD1,TGTGCCAGCTCACCTACCCCGGACAGGGCCACTGAAGCTTTCTTT,CASSPTPDRATEAFF
14,TRBJ1-1,.,TRBV28,.,TGTGCCAGCAGCAAACAAGGGGAGAACACTGAAGCTTTCTTT,CASSKQGENTEAFF
17,TRBJ2-3,.,TRBV11-3,TRBD2,TGTGCCAGCAGCTCGGGAGAGCGGGGGGGAGTCACAGATACGCAGTATTTT,CASSSGERGGVTDTQYF
14,TRBJ1-1,.,TRBV10-3,TRBD1,TGTGCCATCAGCTACAGGGGGGGAAACACTGAAGCTTTCTTT,CAISYRGGNTEAFF
16,TRBJ2-1,.,TRBV4-2,.,TGTGCCAGCAGCCAAGCCCGTCGACCTCCCTACAATGAGCAGTTCTTC,CASSQARRPPYNEQFF
14,TRBJ2-3,.,TRBV5-1,.,TGCGCCAGCAGCGGAGGGACCTACACAGATACGCAGTATTTT,CASSGGTYTDTQYF
14,TRBJ1-2,.,TRBV10-1,.,TGCGCCAGCAGCCCAAGGGGGGCGGACTATGGCTACACCTTC,CASSPRGADYGYTF
13,TRBJ1-2,.,TRBV29-1,.,TGCAGCGTTCTAGAGGGGTCTAACTATGGCTACACCTTC,CSVLEGSNYGYTF
12,TRBJ1-1,.,TRBV19,.,TGTGCCAGTAGTATTATCGGGGGCCGAGCTTTCTTT,CASSIIGGRAFF
16,TRBJ2-7,.,TRBV19,TRBD1,TGTGCCAGTAGTACACGACGGGACAGACAATCCTACGAGCAGTACTTC,CASSTRRDRQSYEQYF
13,TRBJ1-2,.,TRBV11-2,TRBD1,TGTGCCAGCAGCTCGACAGGGAGCTATGGCTACACCTTC,CASSSTGSYGYTF
15,TRBJ2-5,.,TRBV4-2,TRBD2,TGTGCCAGCAGCCCAGCGGGGGGGTACCAAGAGACCCAGTACTTC,CASSPAGGYQETQYF
14,TRBJ2-3,.,TRBV10-3,TRBD2,TGTGCCATCGCCACTAGCGGGGGGAGGGATACGCAGTATTTT,CAIATSGGRDTQYF
16,TRBJ2-1,.,TRBV7-9,TRBD1,TGTGCCAGCAGCTTAAGCGGGGACAGGGGTCACAATGAGCAGTTCTTC,CASSLSGDRGHNEQFF
14,TRBJ1-1,.,TRBV29-1,.,TGCAGCGTTGAACAGGGGAGCTTGAACACTGAAGCTTTCTTT,CSVEQGSLNTEAFF
14,TRBJ1-6,.,TRBV2,.,TGTGCCAGCAGCGGACAGACTCCCAATTCACCCCTCCACTTT,CASSGQTPNSPLHF
16,TRBJ1-2,.,TRBV11-3,.,TGTGCCAGCAGCGCCGAGGGGCGGAGGGGCAACTATGGCTACACCTTC,CASSAEGRRGNYGYTF
13,TRBJ1-1,.,TRBV7-9,.,TGTGCCAGCAGCTTAGCGGTAAGAAGCGAAGCTTTCTTT,CASSLAVRSEAFF
17,TRBJ2-3,once,TRBV4-3,.,TGCGCCAGCAGCCAAGATGCGGCAGGGACACGTGCAGATACGCAGTATTTT,CASSQDAAGTRADTQYF
17,TRBJ1-1,.,TRBV18,.,TGTGCCAGCTCAATGGGGGGGCGAGGTTTGGTGAACACTGAAGCTTTCTTT,CASSMGGRGLVNTEAFF
13,TRBJ1-4,.,TRBV7-2,.,TGTGCCAGCAGCCCCAACCCCTATGAAAAACTGTTTTTT,CASSPNPYEKLFF
13,TRBJ2-7,.,TRBV2,.,TGTGCCAGCAGTGCGACACCTACCTACGAGCAGTACTTC,CASSATPTYEQYF